This T cell receptor beta chain was observed in a study of post-analysis software for immune sequencing data (dated by TCRdb to the mid-2010s). Describing the broader study: Relapsing-remitting, secondary progressive and progressive-relapsing multiple sclerosis were recorded as disease courses, and subtype annotation was lacking for some patients. The multiple sclerosis patient repertoires were compared with 10 to 12 previously published healthy control repertoires from donors aged about 6 to 26 years. A subset of samples was prepared in parallel using single-end sample barcoding, then pooled and co-amplified after Illumina adapter ligation. Beyond this particular receptor, the publication reports: Strong co-clustering of samples prepared in the same batch was shown by direct clustering with F measure, prompting a batch-effect correction. Compared with controls, multiple sclerosis patients had significantly lower normalized Chao1 diversity, a finding suggesting substantial peripheral T-cell clonal expansion. The control group was slightly older than the multiple sclerosis patient group.

To demonstrate the VDJtools post-analysis software, the study profiled TCR beta repertoires from the peripheral blood of around 13 young patients with multiple sclerosis. Multiple sclerosis patients were children and adolescents aged about 6 to 15 years. This clonotype came up a few times. The antigen this receptor binds is unknown. Within one base of it there is no much larger clone, and no base qualities were kept. The receptor library was made with PCR. Sequencing instrument: Illumina HiSeq 2500. To reduce PCR and sequencing biases, unique molecular identifiers were incorporated into the TCR beta cDNA libraries. Per 1 to 10 million input T cells, around 500,000 cDNA molecules were obtained, such that each molecule approximated one T cell. The patient libraries were prepared and sequenced using the same protocol as the earlier healthy control dataset. Within a given batch, samples were prepared together, multiplexed and sequenced on the same HiSeq lane. As for the authors' bioinformatics: Raw barcoded reads were processed with MIGEC, discarding single-read molecular identifier groups before consensus assembly and CDR3 extraction. Clonotype tables were post-analysed with VDJtools, normalizing diversity by down-sampling all datasets to the smallest sample size. To correct batch-related cross-sample contamination, repertoire overlap clustering matched CDR3 amino acid sequences but not nucleotide sequences. The raw public reads went through TCRdb reprocessing: fastp at Q25, MiXCR clone calling, in-frame beta chains kept. Rows matching on CDR3 protein sequence are summarized as one entry with the most common DNA and genes. What appears here as the V and J calls and clone size reflects TCRdb's work, not the paper's. This sample comprises hundreds of thousands of distinct CDR3 sequences, over 45% of them detected only once. About 11% of the sample rests with the top ten.

Sample: blood. This receptor was identified in a girl aged 2 to 10 with multiple sclerosis.

Here is the DNA: TGTGCCAGCAGGTCGGGAGTTATAGCCAAAAACATTCAGTACTTC. Translation gives CASRSGVIAKNIQYF. Rearrangement joined TRBV12-3 or TRBV12-4 to TRBJ2-4, and perhaps TRBD2 as D gene, on 6 matching bases. The V and J ends are trimmed by 6 bases and 0 bases, leaving 12 bases between them. The CDR3 holds 15 amino acids from the cysteine to the phenylalanine. The entry retains the CDR3 DNA only, 45 bases that are in frame from base 1.